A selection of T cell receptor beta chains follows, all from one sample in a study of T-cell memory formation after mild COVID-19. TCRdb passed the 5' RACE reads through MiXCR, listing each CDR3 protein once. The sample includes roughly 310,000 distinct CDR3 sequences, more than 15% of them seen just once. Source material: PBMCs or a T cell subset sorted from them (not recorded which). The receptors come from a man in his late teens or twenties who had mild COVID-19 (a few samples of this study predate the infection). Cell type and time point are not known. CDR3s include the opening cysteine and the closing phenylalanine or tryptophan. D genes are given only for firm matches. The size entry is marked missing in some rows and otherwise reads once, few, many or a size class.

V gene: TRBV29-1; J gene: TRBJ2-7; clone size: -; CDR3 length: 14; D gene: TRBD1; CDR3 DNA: TGCAGCGCGAAATGGGACAGCCTAGACCACGAGCAGTACTTC; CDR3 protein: CSAKWDSLDHEQYF
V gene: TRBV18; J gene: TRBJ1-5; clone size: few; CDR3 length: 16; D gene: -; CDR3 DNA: TGTGCCAGCTCACCCTCCGGGTCCAATAGCAATCAGCCCCAGCATTTT; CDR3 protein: CASSPSGSNSNQPQHF
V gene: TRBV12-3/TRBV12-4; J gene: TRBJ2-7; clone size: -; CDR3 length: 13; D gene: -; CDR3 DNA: TGTGCCAGCAGGCCGGCTGCCTCCTACGAGCAGTACTTC; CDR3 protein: CASRPAASYEQYF
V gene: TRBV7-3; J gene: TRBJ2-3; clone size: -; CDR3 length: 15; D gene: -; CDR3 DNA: TGTGCCAGCAGCCTAGAACCGGGGGGCCAGCATACGCAGTATTTT; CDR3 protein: CASSLEPGGQHTQYF
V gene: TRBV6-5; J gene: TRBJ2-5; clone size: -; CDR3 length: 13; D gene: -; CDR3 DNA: TGTGCCAGCAGTTACTTCGCAGGGGAGACCCAGTACTTC; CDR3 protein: CASSYFAGETQYF
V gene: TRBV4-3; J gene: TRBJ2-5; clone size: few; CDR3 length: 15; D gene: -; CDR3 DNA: TGCGCCAGCAGCCAAGGACATAGCGGTGCGGAGACCCAGTACTTC; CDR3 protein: CASSQGHSGAETQYF
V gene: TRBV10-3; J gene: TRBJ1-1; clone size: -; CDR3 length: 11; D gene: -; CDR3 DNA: TGTGCCATCGGATCACTTATGGAAGCTTTCTTT; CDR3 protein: CAIGSLMEAFF
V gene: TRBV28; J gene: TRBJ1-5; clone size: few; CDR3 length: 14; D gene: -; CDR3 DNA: TGTGCCAGCAGCTTAAGACAGCCCAATCAGCCCCAGCATTTT; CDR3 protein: CASSLRQPNQPQHF
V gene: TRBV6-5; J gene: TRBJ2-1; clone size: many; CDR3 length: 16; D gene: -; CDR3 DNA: TGTGCCAGCACCCCTGGTGCCGGGTTGGGCGGGAATGAGCAGTTCTTC; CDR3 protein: CASTPGAGLGGNEQFF
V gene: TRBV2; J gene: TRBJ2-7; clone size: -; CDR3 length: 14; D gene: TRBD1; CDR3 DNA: TGTGCCAGCAGGGACAGGGAAATACCCTACGAGCAGTACTTC; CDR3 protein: CASRDREIPYEQYF
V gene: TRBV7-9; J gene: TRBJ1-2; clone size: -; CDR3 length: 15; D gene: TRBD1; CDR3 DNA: TGTGCCAGCAGCTTCACTGACAGGGGGCCCCATGGCTACACCTTC; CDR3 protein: CASSFTDRGPHGYTF
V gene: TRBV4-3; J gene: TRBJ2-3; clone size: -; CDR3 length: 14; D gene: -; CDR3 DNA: TGCGCCAGCAGCCAAACGGGGGCGGCAGATACGCAGTATTTT; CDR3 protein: CASSQTGAADTQYF
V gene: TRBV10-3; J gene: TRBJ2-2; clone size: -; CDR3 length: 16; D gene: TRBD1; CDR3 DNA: TGTGCCATCAGTGAGCCTATCTCAGGGGGCACCGGGGAGCTGTTTTTT; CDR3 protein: CAISEPISGGTGELFF
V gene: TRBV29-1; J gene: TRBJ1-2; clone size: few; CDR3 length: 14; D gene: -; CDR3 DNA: TGCAGCGTTGAAGGTGCACAAGGTAGCTATGGCTACACCTTC; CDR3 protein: CSVEGAQGSYGYTF
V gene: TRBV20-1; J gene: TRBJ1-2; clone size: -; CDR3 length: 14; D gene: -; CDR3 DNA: TGCAGTGCCGAGGGAGATCCCCGTAACTATGGCTACACCTTC; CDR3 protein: CSAEGDPRNYGYTF
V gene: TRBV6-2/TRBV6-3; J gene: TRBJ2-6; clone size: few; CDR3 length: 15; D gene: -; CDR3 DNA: TGTGCCAGCAGCCTGGACTCGGCTGGGGCCAACGTCCTGACTTTC; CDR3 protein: CASSLDSAGANVLTF
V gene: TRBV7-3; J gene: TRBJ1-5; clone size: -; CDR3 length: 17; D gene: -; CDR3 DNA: TGTGCCAGCAGCTTATGGGGAGGGGATAGCAGCAATCAGCCCCAGCATTTT; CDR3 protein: CASSLWGGDSSNQPQHF
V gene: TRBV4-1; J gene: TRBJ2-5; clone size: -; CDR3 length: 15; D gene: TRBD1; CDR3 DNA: TGCGCCAGCAGCCAAAGAGGGACAGGGGAAGAGACCCAGTACTTC; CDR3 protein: CASSQRGTGEETQYF